This T cell receptor beta chain was retrieved from a study of blood T cell repertoires in COVID-19. Clones were read by immunoSEQ multiplex PCR, and TCRdb kept only the in-frame ones, dropping some. The data show around 170,000 clones, around 90% seen once. This CDR3 region has 14 residues. The germline gives CDR1 LNHDA, CDR2 SQIVND (reference sequence). The trim removed 10 bases at V and 7 bases at J, leaving 11 bases unmatched. This sequence originates from a man in his fifties or sixties with acute or convalescent COVID-19. Sequencing was done on a sample of peripheral blood. The V gene is TRBV19, the J gene TRBJ2-2; TRBD1 matches 8 bases. The CDR3 bases are TGTGCCACCAATTCGGGACAGGAAGTCGGGGAGCTGTTTTTT. Its protein product is CATNSGQEVGELFF.